The 28 T cell receptor beta chains reported below all come from one sample, sequenced in a study of post-analysis software for immune sequencing data. The authors incorporated unique molecular identifiers into the TCR beta cDNA libraries. TCRdb processed the PCR reads anew with MiXCR; each CDR3 protein has one entry. The table records 400,000 to 500,000 distinct CDR3 sequences, less than 40% of them present only once. The antigens these receptors bind are not known. Regarding the study as a whole: Relative to controls, patients had 5 or 6 TRBV segments at higher frequency, with TRBV5-6, TRBV5-1 and TRBV20-1 among these.

Sequences were obtained from blood. The source of these receptors is a girl aged 2-10 years with multiple sclerosis.

V is TRBV11-2 and J is TRBJ2-1; D perhaps matches TRBD1 (5 bases). In germline, CDR1 is SGHAT, CDR2 FQNNGV. The CDR3 is 13 residues long. Trimming stripped 5 bases from V and 4 bases from J, with 9 bases between. The CDR3 nucleotides are TGTGCCAGCAGCGCGTACAGGTACAATGAGCAGTTCTTC. Encoded protein: CASSAYRYNEQFF.

This rearrangement joins TRBV3-1 to TRBJ2-7; 8 bases agree with TRBD2. The CDR3 consists of 16 residues. Germline trimming cut 2 bases from V and 0 bases from J; bases unmatched to any gene: 6. The V gene's germline CDR1 is LGHDT and CDR2 YNNKEL (reference sequence). Written as DNA, the CDR3 is TGTGCCAGCAGCCAACGGACTAGCAGGACCTCCTACGAGCAGTACTTC. This gives the protein CASSQRTSRTSYEQYF.

The chain combines TRBV7-3 with TRBJ2-5; D is tentatively TRBD1 or TRBD2 (7 bases each). The CDR3 spans 14 residues. Germline CDR1 is SGHTA and CDR2 is FQGTGA. V lost 5 bases and J lost 7, with 17 bases in between. The CDR3 coding sequence is TGTGCCAGCAGCCCCTATCAGGGGGGGGTGACCCAGTACTTC. It codes for CASSPYQGGVTQYF.

The CDR3 spells CASSLVWDRGQRSPLHF. As DNA, the CDR3 is TGTGCCAGCAGCTTAGTATGGGACAGGGGGCAAAGATCACCCCTCCACTTT. The V call is TRBV7-8, the J call TRBJ1-6, with TRBD1 identical over 12 bases. Trimming cost V 1 base and J 10 bases; bases outside gene matches: 8. The CDR3 extends over 17 amino acids. CDR1 is SGHVS and CDR2 is FQNEAQ in the germline V gene.

The chain combines TRBV2 with TRBJ2-5; D is unclear. Per the germline V gene, CDR1 is SNHLY and CDR2 is FYNNEI. V was trimmed by 5 bases and J by 0 bases, leaving 10 bases between them. CDR3 length: 14 residues. CDR3 sequence reads: CASSQELYQETQYF. CDR3 bases: TGTGCCAGCAGTCAAGAACTGTACCAAGAGACCCAGTACTTC.

This chain links TRBV9 with TRBJ2-7, with D perhaps TRBD1 (8 bases). V was clipped by 0 bases and J by 7 bases, with 23 bases between them. The germline V gene has CDR1 SGDLS and CDR2 YYNGEE. The CDR3 sequence is 17 residues long. The CDR3 coding sequence is TGTGCCAGCAGCGTAGGTATAGGACAGGGAGGGTCCGAAGAGCAGTACTTC. Its translation is CASSVGIGQGGSEEQYF.

This clonotype has a handful of counts. This chain connects TRBV14 to TRBJ2-1; D is perhaps TRBD1 (5 bases). Germline V gene data show CDR1 as SGHDN and CDR2 as FVKESK. Trimming cost V 3 bases and J 9 bases, with 18 bases left between them. The CDR3 extends over 15 amino acids. The DNA for the CDR3 is TGTGCCAGCAGCCAGCTGTACAAGGGGTTAGGTGAGCAGTTCTTC. It yields the protein CASSQLYKGLGEQFF. Full variable domain (remainder filled in from reference TRBV14 and TRBJ2-1): EAGVTQFPSHSVIEKGQTVTLRCDPISGHDNLYWYRRVMGKEIKFLLHFVKESKQDESGMPNNRFLAERTGGTYSTLKVQPAELEDSGVYFCASSQLYKGLGEQFFGPGTRLTVL.

This clonotype was picked up a small number of times. The CDR3 coding sequence is TGTGCCAGCTCCCGTAGCGGGAGTATGCAAGAGACCCAGTACTTC. Protein sequence: CASSRSGSMQETQYF. The chain employs TRBV7-2 and TRBJ2-5, with TRBD2 matching over 9 bases. The trim removed 8 bases at V and 2 bases at J, leaving 9 bases unmatched. CDR1 and CDR2 (germline): SGHTA, FQGNSA. The CDR3 spans 15 residues.

V and J are TRBV21-1 and TRBJ2-6; no check of the table's D call, TRBD1, against the DNA was made. TRBV21-1 is termed a pseudogene. The CDR3 has 14 amino acids. CDR3 region: CASSSYRISNVLTF. In DNA, the CDR3 is TGTGCCAGCAGCAGCTACAGGATCTCCAACGTCCTGACTTTC.

The chain carries TRBV7-2 and TRBJ2-3; 7 nucleotides agree with TRBD1. Germline V lookup: CDR1 SGHTA, CDR2 FQGNSA. The CDR3 extends over 13 amino acids. V was pared by 5 bases and J by 8 bases, with 7 bases of the junction left unmatched. CDR3 in DNA: TGTGCCAGCAGCCCGACAGGGTCCGTTACGCAGTATTTT. Translated, it gives CASSPTGSVTQYF.

The chain is built from TRBV18 and TRBJ2-3, with D hard to call. The germline CDR1 and CDR2 sequences are KGHSH and LQKENI. The CDR3 has 17 residues. Trimming removed 2 bases at V and 2 bases at J, with 17 bases between. CDR3 loop: CASSPSSSYSFTDTQYF. The CDR3 DNA follows: TGTGCCAGCTCACCATCTTCGAGTTACAGCTTCACAGATACGCAGTATTTT.

The genes are TRBV2 and TRBJ2-3; 8 nucleotides match TRBD1. The germline gives CDR1 SNHLY, CDR2 FYNNEI. J was trimmed by 4 bases and V by 9 bases; bases with no gene match: 3. The CDR3 totals 12 residues. Here the CDR3 reads CARTGEADTQYF. CDR3 DNA sequence: TGTGCCAGGACAGGGGAGGCAGATACGCAGTATTTT. The variable domain in full, with the rest retrieved from reference TRBV2 and TRBJ2-3, is EPEVTQTPSHQVTQMGQEVILRCVPISNHLYFYWYRQILGQKVEFLVSFYNNEISEKSEIFDDQFSVERPDGSNFTLKIRSTKLEDSAMYFCARTGEADTQYFGPGTRLTVL.

The chain links TRBV5-1 to TRBJ2-7, with D maybe TRBD2 (6 bases). With 6 bases removed from V and 7 bases from J, the gap between germline ends came to 23 bases. Germline V CDR1 and CDR2: SGHRS, YFSETQ. The CDR3 spans 15 residues. CDR3 DNA sequence: TGCGCCAGCAATGGACGGGAGTTGGGGAGTACGGAGCAGTACTTC. Translation gives CASNGRELGSTEQYF.

The V and J genes are TRBV7-2 and TRBJ2-3; TRBD2 is a possible D gene (6 bases). This CDR3 has 17 residues. Per germline, CDR1 SGHTA and CDR2 FQGNSA. Trimming removed 5 bases at V and 1 base at J, with 19 bases between. In DNA form, the CDR3 reads TGTGCCAGCAGCCCCCAGAGTGGTAGCGGCGGCACAGATACGCAGTATTTT. Protein sequence: CASSPQSGSGGTDTQYF.

This rearrangement joins TRBV5-1 to TRBJ2-1; the match to TRBD1 covers 7 bases. Trimming removed 0 bases from V and 8 bases from J; junction bases left unmatched: 11. CDR1 is SGHRS, CDR2 YFSETQ, per germline. The CDR3 runs to 16 residues. CDR3 in amino acids: CASSLDGQGVIDEQFF. CDR3 bases: TGCGCCAGCAGCTTGGATGGGCAGGGGGTAATAGATGAGCAGTTCTTC.

The CDR3 reads CASSQTSAQETQYF. The DNA for the CDR3 is TGTGCCAGCAGCCAGACTAGCGCTCAAGAGACCCAGTACTTC. The rearrangement joins TRBV12-3 or TRBV12-4 to TRBJ2-5, with 8 positions matching TRBD2. Trimming cost V 6 bases and J 2 bases; bases outside gene matches: 5. The CDR3 contains 14 residues.

This clonotype was counted between two and nine times. This rearrangement joins TRBV9 to TRBJ2-1, with TRBD2 as a possible D gene (6 bases). Deletions cut 9 bases from V and 4 bases from J, with 20 bases between. The CDR3 consists of 15 residues. Germline CDR1 SGDLS, CDR2 YYNGEE. The CDR3 DNA reads TGTGCCACCGCCCAAGGGGCTAGCGAGTACAATGAGCAGTTCTTC. Residues: CATAQGASEYNEQFF.

This chain uses TRBV14 with TRBJ1-2, with 9 bases that match TRBD1. Trimming cost V 2 bases and J 3 bases; bases outside gene matches: 13. The CDR3 loop spans 18 amino acids. Germline CDR1 and CDR2: SGHDN and FVKESK. The CDR3 spells CASSQTGTGSLWDYGYTF. The CDR3 DNA reads as TGTGCCAGCAGCCAAACAGGGACAGGGAGTCTTTGGGACTATGGCTACACCTTC.

This clonotype occurred a few times. V gene TRBV12-3 or TRBV12-4 combines with J gene TRBJ1-2, with D uncertain. The CDR3 has 14 amino acids. V was clipped by 2 bases and J by 2 bases, with 9 bases between them. The CDR3 DNA reads TGTGCCAGCAGTTTATTTGGGAGGAACTATGGCTACACCTTC. Translated: CASSLFGRNYGYTF.

The V gene is TRBV20-1, the J gene TRBJ2-5, with a possible D match to TRBD1 (5 bases). The germline gives CDR1 DFQATT, CDR2 SNEGSKA (reference sequence). The CDR3 consists of 16 residues. V was clipped by 1 base and J by 9 bases, with 24 bases between them. The CDR3 DNA sequence: TGCAGTGCTAGAGTGTGGGCAGGGCCTTATATCGGGTCCCAGTACTTC. Encoded protein: CSARVWAGPYIGSQYF.

V gene TRBV10-2 combines with J gene TRBJ2-7, with D uncertain. The germline V gene has CDR1 WSHSY and CDR2 SAAADI. The length of the CDR3 is 14 residues. The ends were cut back, 3 bases at V and 3 bases at J, with 12 bases in the middle. The CDR3 spells CASSDSGAGYEQYF. In nucleotides, the CDR3 is TGCGCCAGCAGTGACTCGGGCGCAGGCTACGAGCAGTACTTC.

This chain links TRBV7-3 with TRBJ2-1, with no clear D. The CDR3 has 12 residues. With 1 base removed from V and 5 bases from J, the gap between germline ends came to 3 bases. Germline V lookup: CDR1 SGHTA, CDR2 FQGTGA. CDR3 DNA sequence: TGTGCCAGCAGCTTAATTCACAATGAGCAGTTCTTC. Translated: CASSLIHNEQFF.

V gene TRBV6-6 combines with J gene TRBJ2-7, with 8 nucleotides matching TRBD1. The CDR3 is 15 amino acids. The germline V gene has CDR1 MNHNY and CDR2 SVGAGI (reference sequence). V was pared by 7 bases and J by 7 bases, with 15 bases of the junction left unmatched. The CDR3 bases are TGTGCCAGCATCAACGGACAGGGTCGAACAAGAGAGCAGTACTTC. It is translated as CASINGQGRTREQYF.

The rearrangement joins TRBV29-1 to TRBJ1-1, with no clear D. V was shortened by 4 bases and J by 3 bases, with 9 bases between the two germline ends. The CDR3 consists of 12 residues. Germline lookup yields CDR1 SQVTM and CDR2 ANQGSEA. The CDR3 reads CSVVRDYTEAFF. DNA of the CDR3: TGCAGCGTTGTGAGGGATTACACTGAAGCTTTCTTT.

The rearrangement links TRBV20-1 to TRBJ1-2; D is unresolved. CDR3 size: 12 residues. Trimming pared 5 bases from V and 0 bases from J, leaving 7 bases between. Germline assignment: CDR1 DFQATT and CDR2 SNEGSKA (reference sequence). The CDR3 here is CSAVIANYGYTF. CDR3 DNA: TGCAGTGCTGTGATAGCTAACTATGGCTACACCTTC.

The chain is built from TRBV4-2 and TRBJ2-1; D is unclear. The CDR3 covers 15 residues. The germline V gene has CDR1 LGHNA and CDR2 YNFKEQ. Deletions cut 0 bases from V and 4 bases from J, with 10 bases between. This CDR3 is CASSQDWNGYNEQFF. CDR3 nucleotides: TGTGCCAGCAGCCAAGACTGGAACGGATACAATGAGCAGTTCTTC.

The genes are TRBV6-2 or TRBV6-3 and TRBJ1-1, with D hard to call. This CDR3 comprises 16 residues. Trimming took 7 bases from V and 5 from J, leaving 23 bases between them. Germline-derived CDR1 and CDR2 are MNHEY and SVGEGT. CDR3 sequence reads: CASNAGLGISITEAFF. For the CDR3, the DNA is TGTGCCAGCAATGCCGGACTGGGGATATCGATTACTGAAGCTTTCTTT.

The rearrangement uses TRBV7-9 and TRBJ1-6; D ambiguous. Germline V gene lookup returns CDR1 SEHNR and CDR2 FQNEAQ (reference sequence). CDR3 length: 14 amino acids. V lost 8 bases, J lost 8 bases, and 16 bases lay in between. The CDR3 coding sequence is TGTGCCAGCGCAGGACTCTTTAGGGATTCACCCCTCCACTTT. Translating gives CASAGLFRDSPLHF.